A selection of T cell receptor beta chains follows, all from one sample in a study of cytomegalovirus exposure and HLA in healthy donors. TCRdb's copy holds only in-frame clones and misses some; the assay was immunoSEQ multiplex PCR. The data show some 140,000 clones, around 82% seen once. Sequenced: PBMCs. The source of these receptors is a man between 50 and 59 years old in good health and CMV-seronegative. Each CDR3 is given with its conserved first and last residue. D genes are given only for firm matches. Size values are once, few and many counts, or a class for expanded clones, and some rows have none.

TRBV28	NA	TRBJ2-7	TRBD1	TGTGCCAGCAGTTTAGGGACAGGGGGAATGGGGCAGTACTTC	CASSLGTGGMGQYF
TRBV5-8	NA	TRBJ2-3	NA	TGTGCCAGCAGCTTGGGACAGGCCGTGGGAGATACGCAGTATTTT	CASSLGQAVGDTQYF
TRBV27	NA	TRBJ2-7	TRBD1	TGTGCCAGCAGTTTGGGCAGGGGGCCCAACTACGAGCAGTACTTC	CASSLGRGPNYEQYF
TRBV18	few	TRBJ1-1	NA	TGTGCCAGCTCACCGCGGGTGCACAGTCCTGAGTCTGAAGCTTTCTTT	CASSPRVHSPESEAFF
TRBV7-2	few	TRBJ2-7	TRBD2	TGTGCCAGCAGACCCGGGACTAGCGGGAGTCGAGAGCAGTACTTC	CASRPGTSGSREQYF
TRBV5-4	NA	TRBJ2-7	TRBD2	TGTGCCAGCAGATCCCGGACTAGCGGGAGACACGAGCAGTACTTC	CASRSRTSGRHEQYF
TRBV10-3	NA	TRBJ2-1	TRBD2	TGTGCCACTGGGACTAGCGGGAGGAATGAGCAGTTCTTC	CATGTSGRNEQFF
TRBV4-1	NA	TRBJ2-7	TRBD1	TGCGCCAGCAGCCTCGGACAGGGATACGAGCAGTACTTC	CASSLGQGYEQYF
TRBV6-6	NA	TRBJ2-7	TRBD1	TGTGCCAGCAGTGGGGGACAGGGGGCGCGTGACGAGCAGTACTTC	CASSGGQGARDEQYF
TRBV13	NA	TRBJ2-5	NA	TGTGCCAGCAGCTTAGCGGAGCGTCAAGAGACCCAGTACTTC	CASSLAERQETQYF
TRBV28	NA	TRBJ2-7	TRBD1	TGTGCCAGCAGTCTCCTCCGGGACAGGGTATCCTACGAGCAGTACTTC	CASSLLRDRVSYEQYF
TRBV7-8	NA	TRBJ1-6	TRBD1	TGTGCCAGCAGACCGGACAGGGATCGCCCCAATTCACCCCTCCACTTT	CASRPDRDRPNSPLHF
TRBV21-1	NA	TRBJ1-2	NA	TGTGCCAGCAGCAAAGCTAAACCAGGGGATCCCTATGGCTACACCTTC	CASSKAKPGDPYGYTF
TRBV30	once	TRBJ1-5	TRBD1	TGTGCCTGGAGTTCCCTCGGACAGGGTAGCAATCAGCCCCAGCATTTT	CAWSSLGQGSNQPQHF
TRBV10-3	NA	TRBJ1-5	NA	TGTGCCATCAGTGAGAGGCAGGGCAATCAGCCCCAGCATTTT	CAISERQGNQPQHF
TRBV5-4	once	TRBJ2-7	NA	TGTGCCAGCAGCTTTGAGGATGCCTACGAGCAGTACTTC	CASSFEDAYEQYF
TRBV9	NA	TRBJ1-3	NA	TGTGCCAGCAGCGTAGGGACAGTGGCTGGAAACACCATATATTTT	CASSVGTVAGNTIYF
TRBV6-6	NA	TRBJ2-7	TRBD2	TGTGCCAGCAGTTCTGACCCACGACTAGCGGACTACGAGCAGTACTTC	CASSSDPRLADYEQYF
TRBV6-6	NA	TRBJ2-5	NA	TGTGCCAGCAGTTACATGGATGGGAGCCAAGAGACCCAGTACTTC	CASSYMDGSQETQYF
TRBV19	NA	TRBJ1-3	NA	TGTGCCAGTACTAACAGGGTCTCTGGAAACACCATATATTTT	CASTNRVSGNTIYF
TRBV6-5	few	TRBJ2-7	TRBD2	TGTGCCAGCAGTCAGGGACTAGCGGGAAACTACGAGCAGTACTTC	CASSQGLAGNYEQYF
TRBV15	NA	TRBJ2-7	TRBD1	TGTGCCACCAGCAGAAGACAGGGGTACGAGCAGTACTTC	CATSRRQGYEQYF
TRBV30	NA	TRBJ2-7	NA	TGTGCCTGGGCACTGGCTGGGGCGGGAGAGCAGTACTTC	CAWALAGAGEQYF
TRBV11-2	NA	TRBJ2-7	NA	TGTGCCAGCAGCTCTGGGGCAGGGGTCCCCTACGAGCAGTACTTC	CASSSGAGVPYEQYF
TRBV6-6	few	TRBJ1-5	TRBD1	TGTGCCAGCAGTTCCCGGACAGGGTATCAGCCCCAGCATTTT	CASSSRTGYQPQHF
TRBV27	NA	TRBJ2-7	TRBD2	TGTGCCAGCAGTCCCGGGACTAGCTCCCTACCAGTCCGTTGGACCTACGAGCAGTACTTC	CASSPGTSSLPVRWTYEQYF
TRBV28	once	TRBJ2-1	TRBD2	TGTGCCAGCAGTTACGAAACCGGGACTAGCGGGGATAAGAGCTCCTACAATGAGCAGTTCTTC	CASSYETGTSGDKSSYNEQFF